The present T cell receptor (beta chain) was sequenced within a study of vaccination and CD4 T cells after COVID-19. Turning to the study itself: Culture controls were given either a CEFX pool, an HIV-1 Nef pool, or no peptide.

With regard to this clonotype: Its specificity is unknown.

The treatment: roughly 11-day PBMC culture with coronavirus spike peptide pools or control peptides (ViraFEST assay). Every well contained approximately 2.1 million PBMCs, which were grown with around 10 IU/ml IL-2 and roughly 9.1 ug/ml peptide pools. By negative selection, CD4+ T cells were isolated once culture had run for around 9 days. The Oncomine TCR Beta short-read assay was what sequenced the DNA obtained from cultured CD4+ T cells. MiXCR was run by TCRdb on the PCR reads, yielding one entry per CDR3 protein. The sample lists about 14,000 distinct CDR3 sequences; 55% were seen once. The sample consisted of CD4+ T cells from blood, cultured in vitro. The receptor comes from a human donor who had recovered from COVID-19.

The CDR3 sequence is CASSYGTGDTDTQYF. The CDR3 DNA follows: TGTGCCAGCAGTTACGGGACAGGGGACACAGATACGCAGTATTTT. V gene TRBV6-5 combines with J gene TRBJ2-3; 10 bases are a match to TRBD1. Germline V gene sequence: CDR1 MNHEY, CDR2 SVGAGI. Trimming cost V 2 bases and J 2 bases; bases outside gene matches: 1. The CDR3 is 15 amino acids.